This passage covers 15 T cell receptor beta chains from one sample sequenced in a study of blood T cell repertoires in COVID-19. Assay: immunoSEQ multiplex PCR; the TCRdb copy retains only in-frame clones and omits some. The data hold roughly 100,000 clones, with more than 75% observed a single time. The sample comprised peripheral blood. These receptors were obtained from a man in his forties or fifties with active or convalescent COVID-19.

The chain employs TRBV27 and TRBJ1-1, with 7 positions matching TRBD1. CDR3 length equals 13 residues. The J segment lost 5 bases and the V segment lost 9 bases, leaving 9 bases of the junction unmatched. Germline V lookup: CDR1 MNHEY, CDR2 SMNVEV (reference sequence). The CDR3 loop reads CASRQGEWTEAFF. CDR3 nucleotides: TGTGCCAGTCGACAGGGAGAATGGACTGAAGCTTTCTTT.

CDR3 sequence: CASSHPGGANYGYTF. CDR3 DNA sequence: TGTGCCAGCAGCCATCCAGGGGGCGCAAACTATGGCTACACCTTC. The chain employs TRBV3-1 (or the pseudogene TRBV3-2) and TRBJ1-2; TRBD1 matches 8 bases. Germline-derived CDR1 and CDR2 are LGHDT and YNNKEL (reference sequence). The junction had 5 bases not matched to a gene; V was cut back by 3 bases and J by 2 bases. The CDR3 has 15 residues.

This chain joins TRBV4-1 and TRBJ1-2; D gene uncertain. The V and J ends lost 3 bases and 2 bases respectively, with 10 bases between them. CDR1 is MGHRA, CDR2 YSYEKL, per germline. This CDR3 spans 14 amino acids. In nucleotides, the CDR3 is TGCGCCAGCAGCCATATGACGGGGAACTATGGCTACACCTTC. Protein: CASSHMTGNYGYTF.

This chain connects TRBV15 to TRBJ1-4, with D possibly being TRBD1 (6 bases). The CDR3 loop spans 15 amino acids. Trimming left V 3 bases short and J 7 bases short, with 15 bases between. Per the germline V gene, CDR1 is LNHNV and CDR2 is YYDKDF (reference sequence). The DNA for the CDR3 is TGTGCCACCAGCAGGCAGGGGAACTTTGGTGAAAAACTGTTTTTT. Its translation: CATSRQGNFGEKLFF.

The chain employs TRBV7-2 and TRBJ2-2; 7 bases are a match to TRBD1. The CDR3 is 15 residues long. Germline CDR1 reads SGHTA; CDR2 reads FQGNSA. After removal of 5 bases from V and 3 bases from J, the junction contained 6 bases not matched to a gene. The CDR3 region has the DNA TGTGCCAGCAGCGCCACAGGGGTGGACACCGGGGAGCTGTTTTTT. This translates into CASSATGVDTGELFF. The full variable domain, its missing parts supplied by reference TRBV7-2 and TRBJ2-2, is GAGVSQSPSNKVTEKGKDVELRCDPISGHTALYWYRQSLGQGLEFLIYFQGNSAPDKSGLPSDRFSAERTGGSVSTLTIQRTQQEDSAVYLCASSATGVDTGELFFGEGSRLTVL.

This clone has a single count. This chain links TRBV28 with TRBJ2-7; possible D gene TRBD2, 6 bases. The CDR3 contains 14 residues. Trimming removed 10 bases from V and 3 bases from J, with 19 bases in between. Germline lookup yields CDR1 MDHEN and CDR2 SYDVKM. In DNA form, the CDR3 reads TGTGCCACCTCAACGAGGGAGGTCTTCTACGAGCAGTACGTC. This translates into CATSTREVFYEQYV.

The chain joins TRBV6-5 to TRBJ2-7; tentatively, D is TRBD1 (6 bases). V dropped 0 bases and J dropped 2 bases, with 11 bases sitting between them. The germline CDR1 and CDR2 sequences are MNHEY and SVGAGI. The CDR3 runs 15 residues. The CDR3 DNA follows: TGTGCCAGCAGTTACTCGGTGACAGGAACCTACGAGCAGTACTTC. Protein sequence: CASSYSVTGTYEQYF.

About this clone itself: The same CDR3 also results from other DNA sequences found in this sample. The chain uses TRBV18 and TRBJ1-4; 8 nucleotides line up with TRBD1. With 6 bases clipped from V and 6 bases from J, the junction kept 6 bases outside the gene matches. Germline lookup yields CDR1 KGHSH and CDR2 LQKENI. The CDR3 covers 14 residues. The CDR3 sequence: CASSPGQGDEKLFF. In DNA, the CDR3 is TGTGCCAGCTCTCCCGGACAGGGAGATGAAAAACTGTTTTTT.

This clone has only one observation. V usage is TRBV18 and J usage is TRBJ1-3; no firm D call. V was cut by 2 bases and J by 4 bases, with 9 bases left in between. The CDR3 extends over 14 amino acids. Germline CDR1 reads KGHSH; CDR2 reads LQKENI. The CDR3 sequence is CASSPGRSGNTIYF. CDR3 bases: TGTGCCAGCTCACCAGGTCGAAGCGGAAACACCATATATTTT.

The V call is TRBV19, the J call TRBJ2-7; 7 nucleotides agree with TRBD1. Germline CDR1 reads LNHDA; CDR2 reads SQIVND (reference sequence). This CDR3 has 15 residues. The J segment lost 0 bases and the V segment lost 11 bases, leaving 13 bases of the junction unmatched. The CDR3 DNA reads as TGTGCCCGCCACCGACAGGGAAAAAGCTCCTACGAGCAGTACGTC. Protein sequence: CARHRQGKSSYEQYV.

The rearrangement links TRBV6-5 to TRBJ1-6; weak D call: TRBD1 (5 bases). V lost 2 bases and J lost 7, with 9 bases in between. CDR3 size: 14 residues. In germline, CDR1 is MNHEY, CDR2 SVGAGI. The CDR3 loop is CASSYRGPNSPLHF. CDR3 in DNA: TGTGCCAGCAGTTACAGGGGCCCGAATTCACCCCTCCACTTT.

The CDR3 is CASSELPSGSNEKLFF. The DNA for the CDR3 is TGTGCCAGCAGTGAACTACCATCAGGGTCTAATGAAAAACTGTTTTTT. This chain joins TRBV2 and TRBJ1-4; a weak D match, TRBD1 (5 bases). The V end lost 2 bases, the J end lost 3 bases, and 13 bases lay between the germline ends. The CDR3 totals 16 residues. CDR1 and CDR2 from the germline V gene are SNHLY and FYNNEI.

The J gene is TRBJ1-6, the V gene TRBV27, with 9 bases identical to TRBD1. Germline values: CDR1 MNHEY, CDR2 SMNVEV (reference sequence). There are 15 residues in the CDR3. The V and J ends lost 9 bases and 7 bases, in that order; junction bases with no gene match: 10. CDR3 region: CASTPYGTGNSPLHF. CDR3 sequence (DNA): TGTGCCAGTACCCCTTACGGGACAGGGAATTCACCCCTCCACTTT.

The V and J genes are TRBV27 and TRBJ2-1, with 7 bases matching TRBD1. The V gene end was trimmed by 2 bases and the J gene end by 6 bases; junction bases not matched to a gene: 10. Germline V gives CDR1 MNHEY, CDR2 SMNVEV (reference sequence). The CDR3 spans 16 residues. CDR3 protein: CASSLSTPGQTNEQFF. CDR3 coding DNA: TGTGCCAGCAGTTTAAGTACCCCGGGACAGACCAATGAGCAGTTCTTC.

This clone has a single count. The chain joins TRBV6-2 or TRBV6-3 to TRBJ2-6; 14 bases match TRBD2. The CDR3 is made up of 20 amino acids. Per germline, CDR1 MNHEY and CDR2 SVGEGT. With V trimmed by 6 bases and J by 0 bases, 10 bases remained unmatched. The CDR3 sequence: CASSQALGLAGGSGANVLTF. In DNA form, the CDR3 reads TGTGCCAGCAGCCAAGCCTTAGGACTAGCGGGGGGCTCTGGGGCCAACGTCCTGACTTTC.